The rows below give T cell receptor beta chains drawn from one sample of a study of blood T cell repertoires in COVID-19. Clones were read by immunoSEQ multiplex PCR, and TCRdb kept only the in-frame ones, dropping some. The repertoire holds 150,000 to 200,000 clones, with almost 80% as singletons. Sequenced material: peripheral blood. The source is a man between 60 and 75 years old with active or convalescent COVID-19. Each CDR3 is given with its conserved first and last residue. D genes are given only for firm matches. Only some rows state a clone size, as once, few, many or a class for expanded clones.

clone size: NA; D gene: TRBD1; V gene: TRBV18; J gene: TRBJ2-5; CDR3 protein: CASSPPDRRGETQYF; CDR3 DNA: TGTGCCAGCTCACCCCCGGACAGGAGAGGAGAGACCCAGTACTTC
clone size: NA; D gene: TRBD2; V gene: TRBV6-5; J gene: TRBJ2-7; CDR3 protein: CASSRLAGDFEQYF; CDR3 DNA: TGTGCCAGCAGTAGACTAGCGGGAGATTTTGAGCAGTACTTC
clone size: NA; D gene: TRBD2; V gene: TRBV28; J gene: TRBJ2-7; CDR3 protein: CASRRSGGPSYEQYF; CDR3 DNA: TGTGCCAGCAGACGTAGCGGGGGTCCTTCCTACGAGCAGTACTTC
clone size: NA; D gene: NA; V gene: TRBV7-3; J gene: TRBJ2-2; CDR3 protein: CASSYGANTGELFF; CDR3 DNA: TGTGCCAGCAGCTACGGGGCGAACACCGGGGAGCTGTTTTTT
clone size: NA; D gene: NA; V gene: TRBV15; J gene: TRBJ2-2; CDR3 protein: CATSRDTGLNTGELFF; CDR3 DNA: TGTGCCACCAGCAGAGATACAGGTTTGAACACCGGGGAGCTGTTTTTT
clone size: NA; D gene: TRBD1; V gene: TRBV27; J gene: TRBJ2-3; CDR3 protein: CASSSDRVADTQYF; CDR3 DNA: TGTGCCAGCAGTTCAGACAGGGTCGCAGATACGCAGTATTTT
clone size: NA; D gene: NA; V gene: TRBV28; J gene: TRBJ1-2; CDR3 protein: CASSSGLGYGYTF; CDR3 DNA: TGTGCCAGCAGTTCGGGGTTGGGCTATGGCTACACCTTC
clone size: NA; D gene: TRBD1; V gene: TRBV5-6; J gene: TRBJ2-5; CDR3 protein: CASSRDRRSAQETQYF; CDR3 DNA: TGTGCCAGCAGCCGGGACAGGCGTTCAGCACAAGAGACCCAGTACTTC
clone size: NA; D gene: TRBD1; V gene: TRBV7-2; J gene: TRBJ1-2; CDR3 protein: CASSLEGRGAYGYTF; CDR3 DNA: TGTGCCAGCAGCTTAGAGGGCAGGGGGGCTTATGGCTACACCTTC
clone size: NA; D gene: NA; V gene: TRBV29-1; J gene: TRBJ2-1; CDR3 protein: CSADLGVSYNEQFF; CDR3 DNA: TGCAGCGCCGACCTCGGAGTCTCCTACAATGAGCAGTTCTTC
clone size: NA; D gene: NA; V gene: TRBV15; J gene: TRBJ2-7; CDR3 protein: CATAQGSYEQYF; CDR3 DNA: TGTGCCACCGCACAGGGCTCCTACGAGCAGTACTTC
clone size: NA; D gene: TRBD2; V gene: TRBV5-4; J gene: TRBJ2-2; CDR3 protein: CASSLGGRSTGELFF; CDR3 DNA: TGTGCCAGCAGCTTAGGCGGGAGGTCCACCGGGGAGCTGTTTTTT
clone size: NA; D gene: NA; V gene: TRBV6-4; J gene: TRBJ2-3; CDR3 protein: CASSDTERDTQYF; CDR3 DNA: TGTGCCAGCAGTGACACAGAAAGAGATACGCAGTATTTT
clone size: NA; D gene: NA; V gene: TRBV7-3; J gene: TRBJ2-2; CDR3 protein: CASSQAGASELFF; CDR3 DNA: TGTGCCAGCAGCCAGGCAGGGGCCTCAGAGCTGTTTTTT
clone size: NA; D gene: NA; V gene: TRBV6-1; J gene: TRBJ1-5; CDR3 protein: CASSERGYREYSNQPQHF; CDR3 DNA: TGTGCCAGCAGTGAAAGGGGTTACAGGGAATATAGCAATCAGCCCCAGCATTTT
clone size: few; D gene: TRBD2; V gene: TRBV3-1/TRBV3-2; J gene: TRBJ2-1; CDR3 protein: CASSQDDTKRDQGNEQFF; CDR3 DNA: TGTGCCAGCAGCCAAGATGATACGAAGCGGGATCAGGGAAATGAGCAGTTCTTC
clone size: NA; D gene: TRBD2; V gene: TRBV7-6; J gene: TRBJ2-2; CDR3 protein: CASSDPRTSGNTGELFF; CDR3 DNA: TGTGCCAGCAGTGACCCGCGGACTAGCGGAAACACCGGGGAGCTGTTTTTT
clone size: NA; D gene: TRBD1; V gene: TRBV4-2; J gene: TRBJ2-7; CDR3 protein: CASSQGGQAYEQYF; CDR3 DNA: TGTGCCAGCAGCCAAGGGGGACAGGCCTACGAGCAGTACTTC
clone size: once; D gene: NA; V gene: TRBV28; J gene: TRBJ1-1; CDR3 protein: CASSLSPGTSTEAFF; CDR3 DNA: TGTGCCAGCAGTTTATCGCCGGGAACTAGCACTGAAGCTTTCTTT
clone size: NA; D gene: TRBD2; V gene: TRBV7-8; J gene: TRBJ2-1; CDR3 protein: CASSPQFLAGGNSNEQFF; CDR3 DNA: TGTGCCAGCAGCCCCCAATTCCTAGCGGGAGGAAACAGCAATGAGCAGTTCTTC
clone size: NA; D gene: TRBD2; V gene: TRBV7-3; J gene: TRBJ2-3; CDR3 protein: CASSFGLAGTDTQYF; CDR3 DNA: TGTGCCAGCAGCTTTGGGCTAGCGGGCACAGATACGCAGTATTTT
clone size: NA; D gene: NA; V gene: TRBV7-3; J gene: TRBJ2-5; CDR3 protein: CASSLRGGTETQYF; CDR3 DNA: TGTGCCAGCAGCTTAAGGGGGGGCACGGAGACCCAGTACTTC
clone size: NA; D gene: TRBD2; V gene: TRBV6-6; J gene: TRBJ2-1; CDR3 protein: CASSYLGAGVYNEQFF; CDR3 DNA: TGTGCCAGCAGTTATCTTGGAGCGGGAGTATACAATGAGCAGTTCTTC
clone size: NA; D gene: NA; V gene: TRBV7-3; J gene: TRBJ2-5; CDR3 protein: CASSLSGGKETQYF; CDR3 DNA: TGTGCCAGCAGCTTATCCGGGGGTAAAGAGACCCAGTACTTC
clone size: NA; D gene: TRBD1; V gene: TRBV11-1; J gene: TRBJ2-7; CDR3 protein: CASSWTGHNSYEQYF; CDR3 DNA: TGTGCCAGCAGCTGGACAGGGCATAACTCCTACGAGCAGTACTTC
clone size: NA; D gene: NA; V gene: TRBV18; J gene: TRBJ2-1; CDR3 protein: CASSPGVEGQFF; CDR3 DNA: TGTGCCAGCTCACCCGGGGTGGAGGGGCAGTTCTTC
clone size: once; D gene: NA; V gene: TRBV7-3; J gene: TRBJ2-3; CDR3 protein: CASSLTPTRAGYDTDTQYF; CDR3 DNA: TGTGCCAGCAGCTTAACCCCCACTAGGGCGGGATATGACACAGATACGCAGTATTTT
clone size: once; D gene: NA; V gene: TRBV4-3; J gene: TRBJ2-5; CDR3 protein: CASSLGQGYQETQYF; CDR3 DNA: TGCGCCAGCAGCTTGGGGCAGGGATACCAAGAGACCCAGTACTTC
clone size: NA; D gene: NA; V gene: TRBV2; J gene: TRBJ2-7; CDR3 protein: CASSPGTLYEQYF; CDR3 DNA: TGTGCCAGCAGTCCCGGGACACTTTACGAGCAGTACTTC
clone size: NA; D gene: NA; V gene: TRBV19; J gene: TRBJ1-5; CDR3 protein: CASSIGRELSSGPQHF; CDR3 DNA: TGTGCCAGTAGTATAGGTCGGGAACTGAGTTCCGGGCCCCAGCATTTT
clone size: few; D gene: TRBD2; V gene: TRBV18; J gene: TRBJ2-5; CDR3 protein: CASSSGTSGIPGETQYF; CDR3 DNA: TGTGCCAGCTCTTCTGGGACTAGCGGCATCCCAGGGGAGACCCAGTACTTC
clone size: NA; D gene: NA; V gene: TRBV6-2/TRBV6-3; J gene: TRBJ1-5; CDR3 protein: CASSSYSNQPQHF; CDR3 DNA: TGTGCCAGCAGTTCCTATAGCAATCAGCCCCAGCATTTT